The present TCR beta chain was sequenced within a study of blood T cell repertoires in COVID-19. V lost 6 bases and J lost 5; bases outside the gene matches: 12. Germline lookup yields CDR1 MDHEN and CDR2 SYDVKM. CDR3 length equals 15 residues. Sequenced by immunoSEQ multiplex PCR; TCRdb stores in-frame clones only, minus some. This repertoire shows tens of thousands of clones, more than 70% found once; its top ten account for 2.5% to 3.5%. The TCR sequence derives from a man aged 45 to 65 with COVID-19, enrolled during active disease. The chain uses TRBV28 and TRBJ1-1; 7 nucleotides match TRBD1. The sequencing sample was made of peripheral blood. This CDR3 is CASRRHSGGQTEAFF. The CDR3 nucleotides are TGTGCCAGCAGACGTCATTCAGGGGGGCAGACTGAAGCTTTCTTT.